This T cell receptor (beta chain) stems from a study of vaccination effects on CD4 cells after COVID-19. Study overall: Antigen-specific CD4+ T cells were first expanded with viral peptide pools by the ViraFEST assay and only then sequenced. Study-level results: Convalescent patients numbered few in the study; early post-infection timepoints were missing entirely.

In regard to this clone: Its antigen is unidentified.

Scientists isolated CD4+ T cells after a roughly ten-day culture period ended. Convalescent patients had PCR-confirmed SARS-CoV-2 infection between March and December 2020. Each person got two doses of an mRNA SARS-CoV-2 vaccine, BNT162b2 or mRNA-1273. CDR1 and CDR2 (germline): MDHEN, SYDVKM. There are 16 residues in the CDR3. V trimming: 5 bases; J trimming: 2 bases; junction bases outside the gene matches: 10. Only in-frame clones appear in the TCRdb table, and some are missing; sequencing was by immunoSEQ multiplex PCR. Of about 44,000 clones listed, over 65% are singletons. This sequence originates from a human donor who had a prior SARS-CoV-2 infection. V is TRBV28 and J is TRBJ2-7; 9 bases match TRBD1. Material: CD4+ T cells from PBMCs cultured without peptide, obtained after COVID-19 vaccination. As DNA, the CDR3 is TGTGCCAGCAGTCCCCCGGGACAGGGAATCCCCTACGAGCAGTACTTC. Protein product: CASSPPGQGIPYEQYF.